Listed below are T cell receptor beta chains from one sample, sequenced in a study of beta chain features in type 1 diabetes. The repertoire was sequenced with immunoSEQ multiplex PCR; TCRdb's copy has only in-frame clones and lacks some. The sample includes about 360,000 clones, roughly an eighth of them seen just once. The source material was naive CD4+ T cells from blood. These receptors came from a man aged 18 to 29 in good health. Both conserved end residues are part of each CDR3. A D gene is named only where the DNA matches it firmly. Part of the rows lack a size; the others show once, few, many or a class for expanded clones.

V gene: TRBV28; J gene: TRBJ2-3; clone size: NA; D gene: TRBD2; CDR3 protein: CASSPSTAKAGGPDTQYF
V gene: TRBV29-1; J gene: TRBJ2-3; clone size: many; D gene: NA; CDR3 protein: CSAAGDVGTQYF
V gene: TRBV5-6; J gene: TRBJ1-5; clone size: NA; D gene: NA; CDR3 protein: CASSLGLTPHSNQPQHF
V gene: TRBV9; J gene: TRBJ1-1; clone size: NA; D gene: NA; CDR3 protein: CASSSWTETVVAEAFF
V gene: TRBV6-5; J gene: TRBJ1-5; clone size: NA; D gene: NA; CDR3 protein: CASSYSIRGDQPQHF
V gene: TRBV9; J gene: TRBJ1-6; clone size: NA; D gene: NA; CDR3 protein: CASSAQGGYNSPLHF
V gene: TRBV7-9; J gene: TRBJ2-2; clone size: NA; D gene: NA; CDR3 protein: CASSLVSAGTGELFF
V gene: TRBV28; J gene: TRBJ2-7; clone size: few; D gene: NA; CDR3 protein: CAITGPVYDEQYF
V gene: TRBV30; J gene: TRBJ2-5; clone size: NA; D gene: NA; CDR3 protein: CAWSVQGGETQYF
V gene: TRBV6-4; J gene: TRBJ2-3; clone size: few; D gene: NA; CDR3 protein: CASSDGRTDTQYF
V gene: TRBV28; J gene: TRBJ2-7; clone size: few; D gene: NA; CDR3 protein: CARIQGRYEQYF
V gene: TRBV5-4; J gene: TRBJ2-7; clone size: NA; D gene: TRBD2; CDR3 protein: CASSSIAGGRYEQYF
V gene: TRBV19; J gene: TRBJ1-5; clone size: few; D gene: TRBD1; CDR3 protein: CASSTDRLTQHF
V gene: TRBV7-2; J gene: TRBJ2-1; clone size: NA; D gene: TRBD2; CDR3 protein: CASSPRGLSDEQFF
V gene: TRBV4-2; J gene: TRBJ1-1; clone size: NA; D gene: TRBD1; CDR3 protein: CASSQPDRGRNTEAFF
V gene: TRBV4-3; J gene: TRBJ2-1; clone size: NA; D gene: NA; CDR3 protein: CASSQESRGDEQFF